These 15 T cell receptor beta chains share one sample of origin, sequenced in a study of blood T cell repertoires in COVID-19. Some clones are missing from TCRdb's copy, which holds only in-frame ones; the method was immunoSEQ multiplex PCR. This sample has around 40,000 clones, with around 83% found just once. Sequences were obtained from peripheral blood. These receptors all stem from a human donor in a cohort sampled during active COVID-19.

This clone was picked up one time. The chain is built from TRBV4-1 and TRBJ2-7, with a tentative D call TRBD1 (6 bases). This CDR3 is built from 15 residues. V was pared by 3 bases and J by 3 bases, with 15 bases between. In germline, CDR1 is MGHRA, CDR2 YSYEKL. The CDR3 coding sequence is TGCGCCAGCAGCCAGCAAGACAGGAATTTCTACGAGCAGTACTTC. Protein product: CASSQQDRNFYEQYF.

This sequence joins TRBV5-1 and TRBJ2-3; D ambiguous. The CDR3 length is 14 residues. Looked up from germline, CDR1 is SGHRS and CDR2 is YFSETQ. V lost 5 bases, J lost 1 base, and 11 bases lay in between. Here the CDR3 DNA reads TGCGCCAGCAGGCCCGGGTCACGCACAGATACGCAGTATTTT. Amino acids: CASRPGSRTDTQYF.

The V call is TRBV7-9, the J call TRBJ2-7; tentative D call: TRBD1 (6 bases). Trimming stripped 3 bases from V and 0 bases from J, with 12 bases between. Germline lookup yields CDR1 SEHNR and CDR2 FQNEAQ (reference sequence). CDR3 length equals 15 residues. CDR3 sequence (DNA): TGTGCCAGCAGCTTGGCAGGGGCGAGCTCCTACGAGCAGTACTTC. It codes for CASSLAGASSYEQYF.

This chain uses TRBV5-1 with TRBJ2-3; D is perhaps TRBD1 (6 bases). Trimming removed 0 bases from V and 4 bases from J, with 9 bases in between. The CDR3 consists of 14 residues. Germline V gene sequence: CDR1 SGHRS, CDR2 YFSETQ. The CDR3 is CASSLGQGPDTQYF. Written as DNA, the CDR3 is TGCGCCAGCAGCTTGGGTCAGGGGCCAGATACGCAGTATTTT. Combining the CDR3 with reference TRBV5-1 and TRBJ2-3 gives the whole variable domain KAGVTQTPRYLIKTRGQQVTLSCSPISGHRSVSWYQQTPGQGLQFLFEYFSETQRNKGNFPGRFSGRQFSNSRSEMNVSTLELGDSALYLCASSLGQGPDTQYFGPGTRLTVL.

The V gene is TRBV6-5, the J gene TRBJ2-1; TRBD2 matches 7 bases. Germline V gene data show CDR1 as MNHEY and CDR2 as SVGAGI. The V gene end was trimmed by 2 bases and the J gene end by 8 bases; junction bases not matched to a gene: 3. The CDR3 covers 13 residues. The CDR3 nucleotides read TGTGCCAGCAGTTACGGGGGGAGGGATGAGCAGTTCTTC. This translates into CASSYGGRDEQFF.

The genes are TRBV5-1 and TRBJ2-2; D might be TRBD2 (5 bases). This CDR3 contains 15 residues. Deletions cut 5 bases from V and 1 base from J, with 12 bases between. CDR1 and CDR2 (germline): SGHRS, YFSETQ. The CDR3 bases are TGCGCCAGCAGTCGAGTAGAGGGGAACACCGGGGAGCTGTTTTTT. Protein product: CASSRVEGNTGELFF.

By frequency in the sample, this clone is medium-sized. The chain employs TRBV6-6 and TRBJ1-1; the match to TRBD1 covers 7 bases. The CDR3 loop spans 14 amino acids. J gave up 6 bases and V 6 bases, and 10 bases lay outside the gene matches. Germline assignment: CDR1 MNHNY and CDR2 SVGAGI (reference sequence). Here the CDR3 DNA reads TGTGCCAGCAGGGACCTGACAGGGACTCCTGAAGCTTTCTTT. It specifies CASRDLTGTPEAFF.

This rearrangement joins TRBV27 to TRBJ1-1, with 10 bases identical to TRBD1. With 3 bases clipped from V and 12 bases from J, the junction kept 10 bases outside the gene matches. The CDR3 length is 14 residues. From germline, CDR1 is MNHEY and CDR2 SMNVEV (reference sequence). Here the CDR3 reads CASSFSTGGRQSFF. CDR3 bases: TGTGCCAGCAGTTTCTCGACAGGGGGCCGTCAGTCTTTCTTT.

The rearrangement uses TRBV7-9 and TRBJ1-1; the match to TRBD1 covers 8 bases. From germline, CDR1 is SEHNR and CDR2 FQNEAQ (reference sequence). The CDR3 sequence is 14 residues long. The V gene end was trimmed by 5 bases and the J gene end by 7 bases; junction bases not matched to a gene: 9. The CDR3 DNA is TGTGCCAGCAGCACCGCAGGGGGCCGTAGTGAAGCTTTCTTT. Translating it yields CASSTAGGRSEAFF.

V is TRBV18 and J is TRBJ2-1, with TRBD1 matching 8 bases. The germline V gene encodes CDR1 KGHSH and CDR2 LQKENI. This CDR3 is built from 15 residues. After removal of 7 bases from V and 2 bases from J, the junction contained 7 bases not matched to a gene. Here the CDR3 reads CASLKSGGPYNEQFF. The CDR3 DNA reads TGTGCCAGCTTAAAGTCAGGGGGCCCCTACAATGAGCAGTTCTTC. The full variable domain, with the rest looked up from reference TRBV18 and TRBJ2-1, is NAGVMQNPRHLVRRRGQEARLRCSPMKGHSHVYWYRQLPEEGLKFMVYLQKENIIDESGMPKERFSAEFPKEGPSILRIQQVVRGDSAAYFCASLKSGGPYNEQFFGPGTRLTVL.

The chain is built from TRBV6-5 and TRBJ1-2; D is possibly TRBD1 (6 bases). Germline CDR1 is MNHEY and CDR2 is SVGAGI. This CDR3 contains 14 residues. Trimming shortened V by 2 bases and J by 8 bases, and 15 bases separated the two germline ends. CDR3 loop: CASSYRAQGGGYTF. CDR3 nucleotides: TGTGCCAGCAGTTACAGAGCACAGGGCGGGGGCTACACCTTC.

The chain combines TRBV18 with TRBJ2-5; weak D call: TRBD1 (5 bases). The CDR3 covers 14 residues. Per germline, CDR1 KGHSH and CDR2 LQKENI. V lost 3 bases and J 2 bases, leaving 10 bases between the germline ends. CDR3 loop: CASSPFPGQETQYF. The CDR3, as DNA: TGTGCCAGCTCACCGTTTCCAGGGCAAGAGACCCAGTACTTC.

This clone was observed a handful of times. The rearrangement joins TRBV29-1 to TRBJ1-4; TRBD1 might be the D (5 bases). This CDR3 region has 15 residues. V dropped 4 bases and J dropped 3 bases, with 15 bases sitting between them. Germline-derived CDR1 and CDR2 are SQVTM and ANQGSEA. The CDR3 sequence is CSVAGGPGANEKLFF. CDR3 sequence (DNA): TGCAGCGTTGCCGGGGGACCTGGAGCTAATGAAAAACTGTTTTTT.

The CDR3, as DNA: TGCGCCAGCAGCACGACACTAGACAATGAGCAGTTCTTC. As protein: CASSTTLDNEQFF. The chain employs TRBV5-1 and TRBJ2-1; weak D call: TRBD2 (5 bases). This CDR3 has 13 amino acids. With 4 bases removed from V and 5 bases from J, the gap between germline ends came to 10 bases. The germline V gene encodes CDR1 SGHRS and CDR2 YFSETQ.

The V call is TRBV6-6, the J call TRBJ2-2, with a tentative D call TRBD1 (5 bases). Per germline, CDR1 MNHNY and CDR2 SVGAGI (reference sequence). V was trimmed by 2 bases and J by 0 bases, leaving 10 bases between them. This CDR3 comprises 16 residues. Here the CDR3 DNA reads TGTGCCAGCAGTTACCCCAGGGTTGCGAACACCGGGGAGCTGTTTTTT. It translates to CASSYPRVANTGELFF.